This record covers a single T cell receptor beta chain. It lacks a known antigen. No quality values exist for individual bases; no much larger clone is one base distant. V is shortened by 2 bases, J by 4 bases, and the region joining them spans 14 bases. CDR1 is given as MNHEY and CDR2 as SVGAGI, both from the germline V gene. The CDR3 measures 16 amino acids from cysteine to phenylalanine. The sequence is cut down to CDR3 DNA, 48 bases in frame from base 1. Donors were healthy HIV-negative adults with no recently reported acute infections or vaccinations. All donors were Caucasian adults living in Nashville, Tennessee, USA. CD4+ T cells were enriched by magnetic negative selection, after which naive cells were positively selected on CD45RA and the negative fraction was taken as the memory subset. After blood collection by leukapheresis, PBMCs were isolated using Ficoll-Histopaque density gradient centrifugation and then cryopreserved in the vapor phase of liquid nitrogen. Analytical flow cytometry was used to check the purity and quantity of every magnetically sorted T cell population. Genomic DNA was isolated from each sorted fraction and quantified by UV absorbance on a Nanodrop 2000c.

This entry belongs to a study of shared clonotypes between healthy human individuals (dated by TCRdb to the early 2020s). With respect to the entire study: Two women and a few men aged 18 to 49 years were included in the cohort. For each donor, three plates each were used for CD4 naive and CD4 memory, two plates were used for CD8 naive, and one plate was used for CD8 memory. Leukapheresis yielded between about 0.94 and 10 billion PBMCs per donor. To increase sequencing depth and limit assay-specific biases, TCR repertoire library preparation and sequencing were carried out by different laboratories using diverse techniques. To estimate repertoire size and how much clonotype sharing occurs between individuals, the study deeply sequenced the blood TCR repertoires of roughly 5 healthy adults. Study-wide conclusions, independent of this receptor: Naive subsets generally had larger estimated clonotype richness than memory subsets did. Clonotypes shared by all four sorted-subset donors showed higher generation probabilities than non-shared clonotypes. The small number of donors limited the genetic and exposure-history diversity represented. Sharing across four donors was observed for around 5% of naive CD4, around 3.5% of naive CD8, 2% to 2.5% of memory CD4, and roughly 0.4% of memory CD8 clonotypes. Sampling was restricted to blood, and TCR repertoires in tissue are likely to differ from TCR repertoires in blood. Incomplete sequencing was indicated by rarefaction of sorted-subset datasets, despite the large sequencing depth. Based on pairwise subsampling, the degree of clonotype sharing among donors was expected to be affected by sequencing depth.

Using the deep immunoSEQ assay, multiplex PCR amplified TCR CDR3 regions from genomic DNA. Extracted genomic DNA from each cell subset was spread evenly across all wells of several immunoSEQ 96-well plates, with each plate serving as a replicate. For sorted subsets, each replicate PCR was loaded with 200 ng genomic DNA, equivalent to 30,000 or so T cell genomes. Purified libraries were measured with a Qubit 3.0 fluorometer, size-checked on a Bioanalyzer 2100, and measured again with the KAPA Library Quantification kit. Every immunoSEQ 96-well plate was sequenced on a dedicated single-read 150-cycle Illumina NextSeq 550 flow cell. The published analysis was carried out like this. The immunoSEQ output contained only junctional sequences without quality scores, so filtering could not match that applied to full-length reads. Sequences were annotated with PyIR, a Python wrapper for IgBLAST v1.9, using IMGT germline references to assign V/J genes and CDR3. Any read was removed if the V/J assignment was weak (E-value above 1e-6), the CDR3 was missing, or the read contained stop codons, out-of-frame junctions, or ambiguous translated residues. V3J clonotypes were defined as sequences sharing the same inferred V gene, J gene, and CDR3 amino acid sequence. The percentage overlap between two repertoires was calculated by dividing the number of shared unique clonotypes by the size of the smaller repertoire. Three approaches were used to assess repertoire richness: RTK rarefaction, the Chao1 estimator, and Recon v2.1 estimates of unobserved clonotypes. Generation probabilities were computed with OLGA for all TCRbeta clonotypes obtained by the gDNA method from a handful of donors. This immuneACCESS table, as held by TCRdb, lists in-frame sequences with V and J called but not all clones. Of the missing ones, under half trace to an unresolved V gene in checked studies; the others have no known cause. That table furnishes V, J and clone size, whereas the DNA furnished D and trimming. This sample is represented by 2 million to 2.5 million clones; just over 90% of them were singletons. The leading ten clones occupy 0.35% to 0.5% of the sample.

The sample taken for sequencing was naive CD4+ T cells from PBMCs. Explained via the paper, the cell subset or site label denotes: CD45RA+ positively selected. The receptor comes from a man between 18 and 35 years old in good health. Some clones in this sample may be carry-over from other donors' samples. The chain is made from TRBV6-5 and TRBJ2-2; the D segment may tentatively be TRBD1 or TRBD2, each giving 6 matched bases. The CDR3 protein is CASSYGVGGGTGELFF. Here is the DNA: TGTGCCAGCAGTTACGGGGTTGGAGGGGGCACCGGGGAGCTGTTTTTT.